This T cell receptor (beta chain) was identified during a study of Graves' ophthalmopathy and Graves' hyperthyroidism. The table lists this clonotype with many counts. As the template, RNA transcripts were used to amplify TCR beta CDR3 regions. HTBI-primed RT-PCR formed the first round, and a multiplex PCR formed the second. TCRdb ran MiXCR on the multiplex PCR reads and lists one entry per CDR3 protein. The table records hundreds of thousands of distinct CDR3 sequences, approximately 15% of them present only once. Sequences were obtained from blood. The sequence came from a woman in her twenties or thirties with Graves' ophthalmopathy.

CDR3 amino acids: CSARVGGANYGYTF. The CDR3 DNA sequence: TGCAGTGCTAGGGTAGGAGGAGCTAACTATGGCTACACCTTC. This chain joins TRBV20-1 and TRBJ1-2; D gene ambiguous. The V end was cut by 3 bases, the J end by 0 bases, with 11 bases between. The germline gives CDR1 DFQATT, CDR2 SNEGSKA (reference sequence). The CDR3 runs 14 residues.